The clone carrying this T cell receptor (beta chain) was counted only a few times. Time point reported: pre-sensitization, week 0. Treatment specified: therapeutic diphenylcyclopropenone sensitization with weekly scalp DPC. The sample belongs to a study of human T cells and chemical hapten exposure. TCRdb passed the RACE reads through MiXCR, listing each CDR3 protein once. The sample lists some 360,000 distinct CDR3 sequences; less than 6.5% were seen once. The sequence was obtained from a woman aged 45 to 65 with alopecia areata. Some clones in this sample may be carry-over from other donors' samples. Sample: whole blood, taken in connection with sensitization to the hapten diphenylcyclopropenone (DPC).

CDR3 in amino acids: CSVDRIEAFF. In nucleotides, the CDR3 is TGCAGTGTGGACAGGATAGAAGCTTTCTTT. The chain combines TRBV20-1 with TRBJ1-1; 7 nucleotides agree with TRBD1. The CDR3 runs 10 residues. The germline V gene has CDR1 DFQATT and CDR2 SNEGSKA (reference sequence). J was trimmed by 8 bases and V by 7 bases; bases with no gene match: 4.